The T cell receptor beta chain under discussion was sequenced for a study of blood T cells in healthy people across ages. Study context: Per every two T cells, about one barcoded beta molecule was captured by template switching. Regarding the study as a whole: Diversity estimated from one million T cells was considered an underestimate.

There were healthy Caucasian individuals from Russia, aged roughly 6 to 90, serving as donors. Per germline, CDR1 MNHEY and CDR2 SVGAGI. V was cut by 6 bases and J by 5 bases, with 10 bases left in between. The CDR3 loop spans 12 amino acids. As for this clonotype: Its cognate antigen is unknown.

The second PCR ran roughly 6 to 11 cycles with a sample-barcoded 5' primer and J-beta primers. TCRdb redid the calling of the 5' RACE reads with MiXCR, one entry per CDR3 protein. The repertoire holds about 1.4 million distinct CDR3 sequences, with roughly 64% as singletons. The sequenced material came from blood. The TCR originated in a man younger than 35 in good health. The chain uses TRBV6-5 and TRBJ1-2; the D gene is possibly TRBD1 (5 bases). This CDR3 reads CASSQGLYGYTF. The CDR3, as DNA: TGTGCCAGCAGCCAGGGTCTATATGGCTACACCTTC.